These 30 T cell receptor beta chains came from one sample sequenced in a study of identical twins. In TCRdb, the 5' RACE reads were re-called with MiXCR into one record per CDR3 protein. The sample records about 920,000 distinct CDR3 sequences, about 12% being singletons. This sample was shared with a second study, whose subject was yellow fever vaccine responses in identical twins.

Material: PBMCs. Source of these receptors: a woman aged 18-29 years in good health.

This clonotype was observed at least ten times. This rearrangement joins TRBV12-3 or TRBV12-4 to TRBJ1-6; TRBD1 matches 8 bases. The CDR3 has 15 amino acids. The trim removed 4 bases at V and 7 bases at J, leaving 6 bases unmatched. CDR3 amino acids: CASSSVDRVNSPLHF. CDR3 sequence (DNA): TGTGCCAGCAGTTCTGTGGACAGGGTCAATTCACCCCTCCACTTT.

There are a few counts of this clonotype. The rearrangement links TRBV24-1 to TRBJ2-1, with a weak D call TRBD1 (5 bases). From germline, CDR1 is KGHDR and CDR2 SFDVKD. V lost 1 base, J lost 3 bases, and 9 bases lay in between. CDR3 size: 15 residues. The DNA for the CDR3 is TGTGCCACCAGTGATTTAGGCCAGGGCTACAATGAGCAGTTCTTC. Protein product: CATSDLGQGYNEQFF.

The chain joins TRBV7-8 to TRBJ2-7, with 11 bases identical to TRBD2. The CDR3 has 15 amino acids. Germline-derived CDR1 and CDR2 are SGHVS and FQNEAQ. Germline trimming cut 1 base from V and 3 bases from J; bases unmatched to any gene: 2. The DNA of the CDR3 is TGTGCCAGCAGCTTAGTGACTAGCGGGGTCTACGAGCAGTACGTC. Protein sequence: CASSLVTSGVYEQYV.

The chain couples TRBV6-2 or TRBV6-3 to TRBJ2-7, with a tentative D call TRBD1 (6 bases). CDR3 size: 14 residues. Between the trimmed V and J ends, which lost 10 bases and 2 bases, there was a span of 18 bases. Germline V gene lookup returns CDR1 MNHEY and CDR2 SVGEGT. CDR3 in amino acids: CAITPGQGPYEQYV. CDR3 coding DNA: TGTGCCATCACTCCCGGGCAGGGGCCCTACGAGCAGTACGTC.

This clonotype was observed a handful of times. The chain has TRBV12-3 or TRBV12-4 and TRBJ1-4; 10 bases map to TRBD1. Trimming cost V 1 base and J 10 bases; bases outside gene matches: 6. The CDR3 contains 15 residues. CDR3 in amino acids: CASSLVGTGEGKLFF. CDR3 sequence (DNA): TGTGCCAGCAGTTTAGTCGGGACAGGGGAGGGAAAACTGTTTTTT.

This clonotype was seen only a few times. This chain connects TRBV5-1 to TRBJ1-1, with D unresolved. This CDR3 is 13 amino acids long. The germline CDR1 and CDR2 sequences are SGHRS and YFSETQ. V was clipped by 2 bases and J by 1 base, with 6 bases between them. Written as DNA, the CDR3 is TGCGCCAGCAGCTTCGAATCGAACACTGAAGCTTTCTTT. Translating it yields CASSFESNTEAFF. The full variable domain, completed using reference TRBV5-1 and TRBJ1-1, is KAGVTQTPRYLIKTRGQQVTLSCSPISGHRSVSWYQQTPGQGLQFLFEYFSETQRNKGNFPGRFSGRQFSNSRSEMNVSTLELGDSALYLCASSFESNTEAFFGQGTRLTVV.

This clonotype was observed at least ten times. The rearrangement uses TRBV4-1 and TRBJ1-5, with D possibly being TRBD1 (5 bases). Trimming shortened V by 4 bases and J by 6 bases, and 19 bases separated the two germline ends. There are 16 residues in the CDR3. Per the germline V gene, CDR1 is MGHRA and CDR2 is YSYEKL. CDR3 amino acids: CASSPIQGTAGQPQHF. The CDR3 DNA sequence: TGCGCCAGCAGCCCAATTCAGGGCACGGCAGGTCAGCCCCAGCATTTT.

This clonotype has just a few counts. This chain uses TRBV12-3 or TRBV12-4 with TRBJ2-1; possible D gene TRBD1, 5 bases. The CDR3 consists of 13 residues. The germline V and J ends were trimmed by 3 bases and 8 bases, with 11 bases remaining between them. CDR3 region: CASSLQGLDEQFF. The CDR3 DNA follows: TGTGCCAGCAGTTTGCAGGGTCTGGATGAGCAGTTCTTC.

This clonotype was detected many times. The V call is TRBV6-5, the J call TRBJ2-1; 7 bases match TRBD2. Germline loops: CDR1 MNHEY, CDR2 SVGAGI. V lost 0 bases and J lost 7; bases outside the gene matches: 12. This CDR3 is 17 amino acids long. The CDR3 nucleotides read TGTGCCAGCAGTTACTCGTATCAGAGCGGGGCTGGGAATGAGCAGTTCTTC. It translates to CASSYSYQSGAGNEQFF.

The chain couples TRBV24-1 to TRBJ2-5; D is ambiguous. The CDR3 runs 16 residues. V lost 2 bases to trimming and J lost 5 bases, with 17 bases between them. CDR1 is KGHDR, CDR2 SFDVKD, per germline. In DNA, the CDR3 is TGTGCCACCAGTGATTCGACCAATATCGGGCTGGAGACCCAGTACTTC. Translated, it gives CATSDSTNIGLETQYF.

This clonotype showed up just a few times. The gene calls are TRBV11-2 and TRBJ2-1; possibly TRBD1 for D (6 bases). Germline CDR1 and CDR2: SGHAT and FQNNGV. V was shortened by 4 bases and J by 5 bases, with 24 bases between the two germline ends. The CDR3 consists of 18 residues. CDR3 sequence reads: CASSSGVFRGGKHNEQFF. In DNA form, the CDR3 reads TGTGCCAGCAGCTCAGGGGTTTTTCGGGGCGGAAAACACAATGAGCAGTTCTTC. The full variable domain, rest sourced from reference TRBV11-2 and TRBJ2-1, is EAGVAQSPRYKIIEKRQSVAFWCNPISGHATLYWYQQILGQGPKLLIQFQNNGVVDDSQLPKDRFSAERLKGVDSTLKIQPAKLEDSAVYLCASSSGVFRGGKHNEQFFGPGTRLTVL.

As DNA, the CDR3 is TGTGCCAGCAGCTTAGACGCAGCGACGTCGGATACGCAGTATTTT. It codes for CASSLDAATSDTQYF. J is TRBJ2-3 and V is TRBV7-6, with D uncertain. The CDR3 runs to 15 residues. Trimming left V 1 base short and J 6 bases short, with 14 bases between. The germline gives CDR1 SGHVS, CDR2 FNYEAQ.

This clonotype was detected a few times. The CDR3, as DNA: TGTGCCAGCATTCTCAGGACAGGGGACGATTATTCACCCCTCCACTTT. Its translation is CASILRTGDDYSPLHF. The J gene is TRBJ1-6, the V gene TRBV28, with 9 nucleotides matching TRBD1. V lost 7 bases and J lost 8; bases outside the gene matches: 12. The CDR3 spans 16 residues. The germline V gene has CDR1 MDHEN and CDR2 SYDVKM.

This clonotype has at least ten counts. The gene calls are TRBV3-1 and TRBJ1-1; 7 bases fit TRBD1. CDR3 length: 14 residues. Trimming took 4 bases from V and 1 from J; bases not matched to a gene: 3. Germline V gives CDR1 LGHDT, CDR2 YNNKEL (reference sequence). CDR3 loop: CASSRGTANTEAFF. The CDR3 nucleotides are TGTGCCAGCAGCCGCGGGACAGCGAACACTGAAGCTTTCTTT.

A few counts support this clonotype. The chain's CDR3 is CASSQGEGRDTQYF. The CDR3 nucleotides are TGTGCCAGCAGCCAGGGAGAGGGGAGAGATACGCAGTATTTT. The rearrangement joins TRBV5-8 to TRBJ2-3, with D tentatively TRBD1 or TRBD2 (5 bases each). From germline, CDR1 is SGHTS and CDR2 YDEGEE. This CDR3 has 14 amino acids. V dropped 4 bases and J dropped 5 bases, with 14 bases sitting between them.

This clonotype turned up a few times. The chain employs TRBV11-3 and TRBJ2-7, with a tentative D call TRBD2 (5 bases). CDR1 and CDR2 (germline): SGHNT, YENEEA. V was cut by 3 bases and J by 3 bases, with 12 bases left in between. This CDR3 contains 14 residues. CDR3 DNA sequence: TGTGCCAGCAGCTTGAGTACGGGATTCTACGAGCAGTACTTC. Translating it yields CASSLSTGFYEQYF.

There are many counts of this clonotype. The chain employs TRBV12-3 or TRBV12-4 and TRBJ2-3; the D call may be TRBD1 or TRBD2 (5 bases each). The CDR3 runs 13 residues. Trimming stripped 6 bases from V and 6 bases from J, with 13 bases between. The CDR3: CASSPGTEDTQYF. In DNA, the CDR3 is TGTGCCAGCAGCCCAGGGACGGAGGATACGCAGTATTTT.

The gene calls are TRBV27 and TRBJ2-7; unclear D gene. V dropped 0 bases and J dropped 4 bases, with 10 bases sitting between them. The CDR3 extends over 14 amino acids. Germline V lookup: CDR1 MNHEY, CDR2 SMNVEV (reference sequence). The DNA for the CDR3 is TGTGCCAGCAGTTTATCTGTAGGGTTTTACGAGCAGTACTTC. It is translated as CASSLSVGFYEQYF.

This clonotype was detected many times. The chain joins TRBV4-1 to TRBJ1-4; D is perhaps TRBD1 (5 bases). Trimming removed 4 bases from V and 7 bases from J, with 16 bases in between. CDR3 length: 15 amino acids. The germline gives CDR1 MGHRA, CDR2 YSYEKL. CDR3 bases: TGCGCCAGCAGCCCTCCGTCCGGGGGAAGTGAAAAACTGTTTTTT. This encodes CASSPPSGGSEKLFF.

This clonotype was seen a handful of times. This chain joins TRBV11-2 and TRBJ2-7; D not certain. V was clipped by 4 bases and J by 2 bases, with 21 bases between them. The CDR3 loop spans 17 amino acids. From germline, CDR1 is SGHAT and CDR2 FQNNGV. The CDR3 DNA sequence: TGTGCCAGCAGCTCAAACCAAGCAACGGAGTTTACCTACGAGCAGTACGTC. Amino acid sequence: CASSSNQATEFTYEQYV.

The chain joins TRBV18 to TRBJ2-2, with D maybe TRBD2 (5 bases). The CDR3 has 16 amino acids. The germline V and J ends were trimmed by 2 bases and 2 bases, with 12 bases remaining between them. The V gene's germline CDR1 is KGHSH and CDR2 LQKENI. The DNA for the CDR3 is TGTGCCAGCTCACCAATTGCTAGCCGAAACACCGGGGAGCTGTTTTTT. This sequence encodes CASSPIASRNTGELFF.

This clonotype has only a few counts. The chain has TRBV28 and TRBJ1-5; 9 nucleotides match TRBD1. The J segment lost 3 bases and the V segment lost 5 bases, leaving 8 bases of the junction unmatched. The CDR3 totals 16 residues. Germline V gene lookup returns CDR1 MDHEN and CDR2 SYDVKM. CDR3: CASSKGQGFHNQPQHF. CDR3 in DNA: TGTGCCAGCAGTAAAGGACAGGGGTTTCACAATCAGCCCCAGCATTTT.

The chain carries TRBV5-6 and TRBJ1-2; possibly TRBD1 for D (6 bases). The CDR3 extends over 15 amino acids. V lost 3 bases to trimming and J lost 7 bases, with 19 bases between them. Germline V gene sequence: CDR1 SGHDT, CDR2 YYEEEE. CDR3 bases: TGTGCCAGCAGCTCTCAGGGGCTCCCCTGGGGTGGCTACACCTTC. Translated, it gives CASSSQGLPWGGYTF.

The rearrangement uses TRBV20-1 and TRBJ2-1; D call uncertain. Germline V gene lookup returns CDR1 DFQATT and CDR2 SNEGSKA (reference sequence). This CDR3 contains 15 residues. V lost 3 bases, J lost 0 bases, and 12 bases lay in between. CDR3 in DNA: TGCAGTGCTAGGGTAGCACCGAGCTCCTACAATGAGCAGTTCTTC. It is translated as CSARVAPSSYNEQFF.

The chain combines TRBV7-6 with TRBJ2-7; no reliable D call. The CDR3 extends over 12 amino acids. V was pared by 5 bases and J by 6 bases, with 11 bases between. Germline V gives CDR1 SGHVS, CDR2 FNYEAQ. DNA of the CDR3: TGTGCCAGCAGCACAACCCTAGGCGAGCAGTACTTC. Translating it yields CASSTTLGEQYF.

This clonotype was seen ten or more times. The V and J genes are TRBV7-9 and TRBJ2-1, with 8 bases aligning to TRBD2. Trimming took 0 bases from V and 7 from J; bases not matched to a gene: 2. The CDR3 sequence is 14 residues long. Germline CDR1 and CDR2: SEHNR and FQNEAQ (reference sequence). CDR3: CASSLASGINEQFF. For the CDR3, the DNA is TGTGCCAGCAGCTTAGCTAGCGGGATAAATGAGCAGTTCTTC.

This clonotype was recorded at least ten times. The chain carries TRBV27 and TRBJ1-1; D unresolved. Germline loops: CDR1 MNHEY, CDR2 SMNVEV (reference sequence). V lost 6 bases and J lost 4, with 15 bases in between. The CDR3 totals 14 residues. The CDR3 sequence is CASSRVREGTEAFF. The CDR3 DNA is TGTGCCAGCAGCCGGGTGAGGGAGGGCACTGAAGCTTTCTTT.

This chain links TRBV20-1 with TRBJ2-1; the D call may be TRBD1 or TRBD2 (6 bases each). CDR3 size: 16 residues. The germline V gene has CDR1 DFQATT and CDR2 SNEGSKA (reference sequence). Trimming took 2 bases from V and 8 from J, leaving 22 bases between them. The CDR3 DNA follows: TGCAGTGCTAGATGGGGGGCTAGGGGACGCCTCTATGAGCAGTTCTTC. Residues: CSARWGARGRLYEQFF.

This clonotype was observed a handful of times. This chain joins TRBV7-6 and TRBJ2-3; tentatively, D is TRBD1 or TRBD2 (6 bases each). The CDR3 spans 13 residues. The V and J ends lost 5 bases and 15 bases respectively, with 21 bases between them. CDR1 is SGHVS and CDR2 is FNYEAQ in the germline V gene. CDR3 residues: CASSQEGRGLYYF. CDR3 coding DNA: TGTGCCAGCAGCCAGGAGGGCAGGGGACTTTATTATTTT.

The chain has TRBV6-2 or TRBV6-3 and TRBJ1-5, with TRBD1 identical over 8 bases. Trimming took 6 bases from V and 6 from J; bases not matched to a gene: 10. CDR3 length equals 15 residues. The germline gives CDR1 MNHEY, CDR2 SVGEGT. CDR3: CASRSVDRGSQPQHF. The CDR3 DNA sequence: TGTGCCAGCAGATCCGTAGACAGGGGAAGTCAGCCCCAGCATTTT.